This T cell receptor beta chain comes out of a study of cytomegalovirus exposure and HLA in healthy donors. At sampling all donors were nominally healthy, likely with unrecorded immune exposures. 60 Vbeta and 13 Jbeta primers were used in PCR. The assay was immunoSEQ multiplex PCR, and TCRdb's table has in-frame clones only and misses some. This sample has around 140,000 clones, with around 82% found just once. Points from the study as a whole: A highly shared variant cluster was judged a likely technical artifact. The study recorded about 160 TCR beta chains that were cytomegalovirus-associated.

This clone has a single count. As yet, its antigen is unknown. The source of this sequence is a female donor in good health and CMV-seronegative. Sequencing was done on a sample of PBMCs.

CDR3 coding DNA: TGCGCCAGCAGCTTCCGACAGGGGACTAATGAAAAACTGTTTTTT. It is translated as CASSFRQGTNEKLFF. V and J are TRBV4-1 and TRBJ1-4; 8 bases align to TRBD1. Per the germline V gene, CDR1 is MGHRA and CDR2 is YSYEKL. V dropped 5 bases and J dropped 2; count of bases not matched to a gene: 4. There are 15 residues in the CDR3.